The T cell receptor beta chain under discussion was sequenced for a study of CD8 T cells in ankylosing spondylitis. Broader study findings: Past research had described some motif variants in reactive arthritis synovial fluid and blood. Reports say disease-linked clones showed up significantly more in matched ankylosing spondylitis synovial fluid. It appeared that ankylosing spondylitis blood was characterized by a TCR beta motif of roughly 8 highly homologous variants. Peripheral blood samples showed relatively rare disease-linked clones, and these clones were CD8+.

The CDR3 extends over 14 amino acids. The germline V gene encodes CDR1 DFQATT and CDR2 SNEGSKA (reference sequence). Between the trimmed V and J ends, which lost 0 bases and 12 bases, there was a span of 18 bases. This clonotype has only a few counts. The antigen is unknown. Each TCR beta library was made by quantitative 5'-RACE that incorporated molecular barcodes. TCRdb re-derived calls from the 5' RACE reads in MiXCR, one entry per CDR3 protein. This sample yields approximately 550,000 distinct CDR3 sequences, of which about 12% are seen a single time; 6.8% belongs to the top ten. The chain combines TRBV20-1 with TRBJ2-1; D gene unclear. Source material: blood, either unsorted or a sorted T cell fraction (not recorded which). The TCR sequence derives from a male donor with ankylosing spondylitis. DNA of the CDR3: TGCAGTGCTAGAGATCGAGTCGGGTTCATGGGGCAGTTCTTC. Its translation is CSARDRVGFMGQFF.